This TCR beta chain was documented in a study of OX40 agonist ivuxolimab in advanced cancers. Looking at the study overall: Ivuxolimab, which targeted the costimulatory receptor OX40 (CD134), was an agonistic, fully human IgG2 monoclonal antibody. Intravenous ivuxolimab was administered to patients every 2 weeks at six dose levels: 0.01, 0.1, 0.3, 1.5, 3 and 10 mg/kg. Of the roughly 51 patients in dose escalation, 19 had hepatocellular carcinoma, some 15 had melanoma, 9 had renal cell carcinoma and 9 had head and neck cancer. A male proportion of nearly 85% and a mean age of approximately 58 years, ranging from roughly 20 to 80, were recorded for the dose-escalation cohort. Patients were allowed to have had prior anti-PD-1, anti-PD-L1 or anti-CTLA-4 therapy, and roughly 40% of the dose-escalation patients had previously received checkpoint inhibitors. Partial responses occurred in three dose-escalation patients: two with cutaneous melanoma and one with hepatocellular carcinoma. Peripheral TCRbeta sequencing aimed to test whether ivuxolimab altered TCR sequence diversity and caused clonal T-cell expansion. The paper describes the monotherapy dose-escalation part (N of about 47 patients) of the phase I trial of ivuxolimab. Results the study describes overall, beyond this receptor: After ivuxolimab, more expanded clones were found on average in CD8+ T cells than in CD4+ T cells. Partial responders in the 0.1-3.0 mg/kg groups had among the lowest normalized peripheral clonal expansion, especially among CD8+ T cells. At doses from 0.1 to 3.0 mg/kg, clonal expansion was seen in both CD4+ and CD8+ blood T cells between baseline and week 6. Which antigens the clonally expanded peripheral T cells were specific for was not determined. Low levels of normalized T-cell clonal expansion were also seen in some patients who did not respond.

To sequence the TCRbeta CDR3 region, genomic DNA was isolated from the sorted cells. The immunoSEQ Assay was used to sequence the TCRbeta CDR3 regions. TCRdb obtained this table from immuneACCESS and retained in-frame rearrangements with V and J assigned. These tables miss some clones; where compared with another copy, unresolved V genes account for less than half of the shortfall, and the remainder is unexplained. A total of roughly 100,000 clones appear in this sample, roughly 84% of them only once. The ten largest clones add up to 3% to 4% of the sample. In regard to this clone: Its recognized antigen is unknown. Base qualities are missing; no much larger clone stands one base away.

The cysteine opens and the phenylalanine closes a CDR3 of 17 amino acids. Just the 51-base CDR3 DNA is kept, in frame starting at base 1. Trimming accounts for 1 base at V and 3 bases at J, while the number of junction bases matched to no gene is 9. CDR1 and CDR2, looked up from the germline V gene, are MDHEN and SYDVKM. Patients with autoimmune disease history or receiving systemic immunosuppression were excluded from the trial. Peripheral blood for TCR sequencing was drawn from every dose cohort at baseline, at cycle 4 day 1 and at cycle 7 day 1. The samples were drawn from a first-in-human, open-label, multicenter phase I dose-escalation trial of ivuxolimab. Adults with locally advanced or metastatic melanoma, renal cell carcinoma, hepatocellular carcinoma or head and neck squamous cell carcinoma were enrolled in the trial. Before TCR sequencing, CD4+ T cells and CD8+ T cells from peripheral blood were sorted into separate populations.

The TCR sequence derives from an adult with an advanced solid tumor such as melanoma, head and neck, liver or kidney cancer. The material sequenced was CD4+ or CD8+ T cells sorted from blood, taken in a trial of the OX40 agonist ivuxolimab. The rearranged chain carries TRBV28 and TRBJ2-3; 8 of the junction bases match TRBD2. For the CDR3, the sequence is CASSLFTGSGITDTQYF. The DNA sequence reads TGTGCCAGCAGTTTATTCACGGGTAGCGGGATTACAGATACGCAGTATTTT.